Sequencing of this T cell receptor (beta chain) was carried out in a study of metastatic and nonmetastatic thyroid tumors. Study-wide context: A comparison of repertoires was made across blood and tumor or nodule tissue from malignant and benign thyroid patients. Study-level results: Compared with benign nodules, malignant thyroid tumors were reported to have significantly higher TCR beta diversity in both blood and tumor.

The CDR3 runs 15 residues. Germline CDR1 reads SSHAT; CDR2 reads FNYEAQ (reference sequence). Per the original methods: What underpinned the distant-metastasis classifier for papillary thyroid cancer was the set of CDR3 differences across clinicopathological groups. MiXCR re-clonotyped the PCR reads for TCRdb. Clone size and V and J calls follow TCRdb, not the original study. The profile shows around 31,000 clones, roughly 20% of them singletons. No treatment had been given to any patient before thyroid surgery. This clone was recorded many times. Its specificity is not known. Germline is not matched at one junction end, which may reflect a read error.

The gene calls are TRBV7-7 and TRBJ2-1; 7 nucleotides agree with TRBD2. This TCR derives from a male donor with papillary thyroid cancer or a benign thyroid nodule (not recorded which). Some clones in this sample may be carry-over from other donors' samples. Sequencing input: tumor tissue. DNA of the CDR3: TGTGCTAGCAGCTTAGGGACTACATCTTTACATGAGCAGTTCTTC. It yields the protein CASSLGTTSLHEQFF. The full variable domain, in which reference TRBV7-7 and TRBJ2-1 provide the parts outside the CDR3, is GAGVSQSPRYKVTKRGQDVTLRCDPISSHATLYWYQQALGQGPEFLTYFNYEAQPDKSGLPSDRFSAERPEGSISTLTIQRTEQRDSAMYRCASSLGTTSLHEQFFGPGTRLTVL.